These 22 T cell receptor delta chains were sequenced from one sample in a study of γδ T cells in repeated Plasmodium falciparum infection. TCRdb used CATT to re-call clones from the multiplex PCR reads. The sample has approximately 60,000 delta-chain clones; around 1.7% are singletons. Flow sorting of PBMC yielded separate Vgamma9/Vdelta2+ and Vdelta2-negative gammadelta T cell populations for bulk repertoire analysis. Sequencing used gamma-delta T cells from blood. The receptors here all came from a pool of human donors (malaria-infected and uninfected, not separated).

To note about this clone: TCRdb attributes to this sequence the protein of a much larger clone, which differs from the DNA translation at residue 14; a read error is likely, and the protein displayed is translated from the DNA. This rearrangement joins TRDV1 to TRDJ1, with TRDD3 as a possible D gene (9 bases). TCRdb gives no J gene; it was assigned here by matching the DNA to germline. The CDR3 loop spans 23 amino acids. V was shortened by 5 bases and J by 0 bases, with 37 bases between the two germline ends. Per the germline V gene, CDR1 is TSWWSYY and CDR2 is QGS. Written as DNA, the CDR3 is TGTGCTCTTGGGAAACCCTCTTCCTACAGGGGATACGCCGCACTCGGGTACACCGATAAACTCATCTTT. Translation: CALGKPSSYRGYAALGYTDKLIF.

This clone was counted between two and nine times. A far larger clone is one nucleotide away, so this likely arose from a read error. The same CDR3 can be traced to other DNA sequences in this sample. CDR3 in amino acids: CALGESTEQATSYPHWYMGTDKLIF. The CDR3 region has the DNA TGTGCTCTTGGGGAAAGCACTGAACAGGCTACGTCCTACCCTCACTGGTATATGGGCACCGATAAACTCATCTTT. V usage is TRDV1 and J usage is TRDJ1; a possible D gene is TRDD2 (6 bases). The J gene comes from matching the DNA to germline here; TCRdb lacks it. Deletions cut 2 bases from V and 1 base from J, with 41 bases between. Germline lookup yields CDR1 TSWWSYY and CDR2 QGS. This CDR3 has 25 amino acids.

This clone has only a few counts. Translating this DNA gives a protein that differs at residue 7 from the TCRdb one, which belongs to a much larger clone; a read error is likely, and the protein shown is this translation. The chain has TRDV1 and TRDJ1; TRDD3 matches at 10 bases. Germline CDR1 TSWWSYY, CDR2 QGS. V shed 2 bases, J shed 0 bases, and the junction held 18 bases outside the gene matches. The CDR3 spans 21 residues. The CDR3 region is CALGECYLDRGGYGYTDKLIF. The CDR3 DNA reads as TGTGCTCTTGGGGAATGCTACCTAGACCGCGGGGGATACGGGTACACCGATAAACTCATCTTT.

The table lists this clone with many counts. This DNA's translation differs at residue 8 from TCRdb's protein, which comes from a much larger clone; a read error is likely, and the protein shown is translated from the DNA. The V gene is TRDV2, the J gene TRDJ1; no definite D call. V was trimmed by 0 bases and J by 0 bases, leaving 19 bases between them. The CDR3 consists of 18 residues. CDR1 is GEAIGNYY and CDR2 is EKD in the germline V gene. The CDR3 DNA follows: TGTGCCTGTGACACCTCTTACGTAGAAGTCATCCACACCGATAAACTCATCTTT. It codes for CACDTSYVEVIHTDKLIF.

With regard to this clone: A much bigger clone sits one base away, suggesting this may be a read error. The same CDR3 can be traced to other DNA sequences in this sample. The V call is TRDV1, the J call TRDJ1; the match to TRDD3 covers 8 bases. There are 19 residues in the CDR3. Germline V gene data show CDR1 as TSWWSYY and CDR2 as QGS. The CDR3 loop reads CALGGFQLLGEGLPDKLIF. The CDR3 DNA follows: TGTGCCCTTGGGGGATTCCAACTTCTCGGGGAGGGGTTGCCCGATAAACTCATCTTT.

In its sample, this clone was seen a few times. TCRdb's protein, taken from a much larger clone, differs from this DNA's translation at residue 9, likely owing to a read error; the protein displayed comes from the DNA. CDR3 region: CALGENRKHIF. CDR3 nucleotide sequence: TGTGCTCTTGGGGAAAATCGTAAACACATCTTT. This chain connects TRDV1 to TRDJ1; D call uncertain. Per the germline V gene, CDR1 is TSWWSYY and CDR2 is QGS. The CDR3 has 11 residues.

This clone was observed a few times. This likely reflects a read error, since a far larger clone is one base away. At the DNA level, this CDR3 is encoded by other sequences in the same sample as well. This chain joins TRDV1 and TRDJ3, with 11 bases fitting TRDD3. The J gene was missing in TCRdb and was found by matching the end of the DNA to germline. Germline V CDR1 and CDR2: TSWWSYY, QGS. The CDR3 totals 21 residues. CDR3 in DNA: TGTGCTCTTGGGGAACTACCTACAGGGTGGGGGATACGATGGGATACCCGACAGATGTTTTTC. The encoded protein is CALGELPTGWGIRWDTRQMFF.

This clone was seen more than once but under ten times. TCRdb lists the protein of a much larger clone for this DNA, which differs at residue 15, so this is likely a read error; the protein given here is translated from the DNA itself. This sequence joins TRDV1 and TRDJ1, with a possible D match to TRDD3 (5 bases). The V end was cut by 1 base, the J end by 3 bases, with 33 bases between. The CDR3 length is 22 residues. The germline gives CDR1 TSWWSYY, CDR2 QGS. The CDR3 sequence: CALGEPPDSTGTRPTLADKLIF. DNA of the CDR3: TGTGCTCTTGGGGAACCCCCGGATTCCACGGGGACTAGGCCGACTTTGGCCGATAAACTCATCTTT.

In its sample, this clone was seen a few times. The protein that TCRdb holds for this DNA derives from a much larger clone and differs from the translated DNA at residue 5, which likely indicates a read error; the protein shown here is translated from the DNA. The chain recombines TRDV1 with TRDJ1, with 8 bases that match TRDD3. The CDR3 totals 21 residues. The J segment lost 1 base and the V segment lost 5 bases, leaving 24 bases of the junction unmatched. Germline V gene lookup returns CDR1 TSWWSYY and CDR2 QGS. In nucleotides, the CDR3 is TGTGCTCTTGGGTACCCCCTTCCAACATTACTGGGGGTTTTACTCACCGATAAACTCATCTTT. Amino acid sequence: CALGYPLPTLLGVLLTDKLIF.

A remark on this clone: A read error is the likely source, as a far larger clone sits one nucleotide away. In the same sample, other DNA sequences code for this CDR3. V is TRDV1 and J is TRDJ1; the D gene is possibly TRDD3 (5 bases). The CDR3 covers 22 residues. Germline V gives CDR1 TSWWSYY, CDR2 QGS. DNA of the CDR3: TGTGCTCTTGGGGAACCCCCGGATTCCACGGGGACTAGGCCGATTTTGGCCGACAAACTCATCTTT. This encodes CALGEPPDSTGTRPILADKLIF.

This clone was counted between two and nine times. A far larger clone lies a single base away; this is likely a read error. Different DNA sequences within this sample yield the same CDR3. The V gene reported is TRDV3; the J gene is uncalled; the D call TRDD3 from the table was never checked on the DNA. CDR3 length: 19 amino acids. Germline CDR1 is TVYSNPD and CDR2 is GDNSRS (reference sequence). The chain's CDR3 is CAFRRSLYWGTHRSDKLIF. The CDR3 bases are TGTGCCTTTCGAAGGTCCCTTTACTGGGGGACCCACCGATCCGATAAGCTCATCTTT.

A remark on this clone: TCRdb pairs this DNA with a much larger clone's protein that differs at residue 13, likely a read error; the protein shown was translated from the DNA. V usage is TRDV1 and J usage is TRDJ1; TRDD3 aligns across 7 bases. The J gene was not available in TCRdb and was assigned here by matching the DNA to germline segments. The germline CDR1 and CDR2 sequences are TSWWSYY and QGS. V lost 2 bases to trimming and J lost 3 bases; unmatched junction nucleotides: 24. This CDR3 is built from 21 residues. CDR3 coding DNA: TGTGCTCTTGGGGAATTCCCGTTCCTCCATCTGGGGGTTACCATTGCCGATAAACTCATCTTT. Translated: CALGEFPFLHLGVTIADKLIF.

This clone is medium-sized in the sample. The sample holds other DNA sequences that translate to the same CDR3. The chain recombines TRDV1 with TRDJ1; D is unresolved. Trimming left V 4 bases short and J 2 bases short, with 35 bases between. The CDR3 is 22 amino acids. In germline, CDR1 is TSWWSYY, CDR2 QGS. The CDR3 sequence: CALGGLPFPERRPTKKTDKLIF. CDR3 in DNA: TGTGCTCTTGGGGGCCTCCCTTTTCCCGAAAGGCGACCCACGAAGAAGACCGATAAACTCATCTTT.

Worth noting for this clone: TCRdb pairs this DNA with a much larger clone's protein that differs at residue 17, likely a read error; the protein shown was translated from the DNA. CDR3 protein: CASSATFRYWGIPPFLNKLIF. DNA of the CDR3: TGTGCCTCTTCGGCTACCTTCAGGTACTGGGGGATACCGCCTTTCCTCAATAAACTCATCTTT. The chain has TRDV3 and TRDJ1, with TRDD3 matching 12 bases. The J segment lost 6 bases and the V segment lost 4 bases, leaving 30 bases of the junction unmatched. This CDR3 has 21 residues. Germline loops: CDR1 TVYSNPD, CDR2 GDNSRS (reference sequence).

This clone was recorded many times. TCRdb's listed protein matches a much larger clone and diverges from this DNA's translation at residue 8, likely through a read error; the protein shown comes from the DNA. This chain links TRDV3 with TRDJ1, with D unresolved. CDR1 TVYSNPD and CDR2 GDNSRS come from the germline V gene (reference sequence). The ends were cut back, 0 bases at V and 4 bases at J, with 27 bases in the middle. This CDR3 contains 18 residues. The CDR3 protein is CAFRSPNPRRSQVDKLIF. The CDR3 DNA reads TGTGCCTTTAGGTCCCCCAATCCCCGGCGGAGTCAAGTCGATAAACTCATCTTT.

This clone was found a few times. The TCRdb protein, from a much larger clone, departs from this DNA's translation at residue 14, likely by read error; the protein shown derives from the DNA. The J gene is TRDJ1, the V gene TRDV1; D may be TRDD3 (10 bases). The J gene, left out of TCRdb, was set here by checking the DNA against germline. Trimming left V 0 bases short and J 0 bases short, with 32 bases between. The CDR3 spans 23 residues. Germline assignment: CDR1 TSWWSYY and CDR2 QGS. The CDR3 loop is CALGELGPSYDWGMQGNTDKLIF. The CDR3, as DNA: TGTGCTCTTGGGGAACTGGGGCCTTCCTACGACTGGGGGATGCAAGGGAACACCGATAAACTCATCTTT.

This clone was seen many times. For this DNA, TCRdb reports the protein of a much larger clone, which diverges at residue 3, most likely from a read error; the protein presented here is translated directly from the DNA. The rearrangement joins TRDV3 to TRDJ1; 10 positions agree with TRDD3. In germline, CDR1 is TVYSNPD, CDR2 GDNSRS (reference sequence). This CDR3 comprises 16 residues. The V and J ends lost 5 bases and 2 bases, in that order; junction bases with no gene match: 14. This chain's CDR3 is CALNPPCWGITDKLIF. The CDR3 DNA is TGTGCCCTTAATCCCCCTTGCTGGGGGATAACCGATAAACTCATCTTT.

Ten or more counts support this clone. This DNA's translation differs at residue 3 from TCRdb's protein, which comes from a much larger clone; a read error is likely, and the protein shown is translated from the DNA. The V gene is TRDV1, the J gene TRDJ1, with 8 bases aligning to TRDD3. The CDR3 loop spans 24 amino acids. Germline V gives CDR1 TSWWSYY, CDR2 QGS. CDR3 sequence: CAPGELGINFRDSWGSTYTDKLIF. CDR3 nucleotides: TGTGCTCCTGGGGAACTAGGTATAAATTTCCGGGACTCCTGGGGGAGTACGTACACCGATAAACTCATCTTT.

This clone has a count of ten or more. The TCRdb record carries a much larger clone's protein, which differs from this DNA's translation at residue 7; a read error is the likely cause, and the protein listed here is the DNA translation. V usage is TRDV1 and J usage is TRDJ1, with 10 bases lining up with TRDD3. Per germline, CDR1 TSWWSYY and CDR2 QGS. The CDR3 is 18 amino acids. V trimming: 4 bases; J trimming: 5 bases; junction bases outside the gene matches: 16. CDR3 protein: CALGGIGGYARYGDKLIF. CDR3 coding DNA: TGTGCTCTTGGGGGCATAGGGGGATACGCCCGGTACGGGGATAAACTCATCTTT.

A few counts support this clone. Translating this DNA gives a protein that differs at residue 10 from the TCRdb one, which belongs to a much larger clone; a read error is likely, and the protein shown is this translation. The CDR3 region is CACDTSCSLSLPGVATDKLIF. As DNA, the CDR3 is TGTGCCTGTGACACCTCCTGCTCTTTATCCCTACCCGGGGTGGCCACCGATAAACTCATCTTT. The rearrangement joins TRDV2 to TRDJ1, with TRDD2 as a possible D gene (5 bases). Matching the DNA to germline supplied the J gene, which TCRdb does not give. The germline gives CDR1 GEAIGNYY, CDR2 EKD. Trimming stripped 0 bases from V and 1 base from J, with 29 bases between. This CDR3 region has 21 residues.

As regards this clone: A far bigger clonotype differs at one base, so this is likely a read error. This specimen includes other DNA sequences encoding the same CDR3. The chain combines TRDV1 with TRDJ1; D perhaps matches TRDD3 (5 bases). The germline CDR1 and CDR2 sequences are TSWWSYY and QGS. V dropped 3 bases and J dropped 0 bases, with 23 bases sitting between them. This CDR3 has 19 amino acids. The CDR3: CALGDSHRSGYVYTDKLIF. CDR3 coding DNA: TGTGCTCTTGGGGACTCCCATCGAAGTGGATATGTATACACCGATAAACTCATCTTT.

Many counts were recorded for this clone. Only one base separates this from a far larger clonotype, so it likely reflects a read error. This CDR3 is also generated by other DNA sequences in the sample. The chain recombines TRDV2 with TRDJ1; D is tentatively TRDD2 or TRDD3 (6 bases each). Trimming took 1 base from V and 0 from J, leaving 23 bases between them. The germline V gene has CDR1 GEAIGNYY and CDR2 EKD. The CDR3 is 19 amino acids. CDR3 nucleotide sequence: TGTGCCTGTGACACGGGGTCCTACACTGGGCTACTTTACACCGATAAACTCATCTTT. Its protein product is CACDTGSYTGLLYTDKLIF.